Listed below are T cell receptor beta chains from one sample, sequenced in a study of blood T cell repertoires in COVID-19. Sequencing was performed with immunoSEQ multiplex PCR; in TCRdb, only in-frame clones are kept and a portion is missing. This table has approximately 280,000 clones, about four fifths appearing once. Sequenced input: peripheral blood. Every receptor here comes from a human donor with COVID-19, enrolled during active disease. The donor label of this sample is uncertain. Each CDR3 is given with its conserved first and last residue. Each record gives: D gene, J gene, clone size, V gene, CDR3 length, CDR3 protein, CDR3 DNA. D genes are given only for firm matches. Part of the rows lack a size; the others show once, few, many or a class for expanded clones.

>TRBD1|TRBJ2-5|NA|TRBV12-3/TRBV12-4|13
CASSNDRGETQYF
TGTGCCAGCAGTAATGACAGGGGAGAGACCCAGTACTTC
>TRBD1|TRBJ2-2|NA|TRBV7-9|14
CARDRAPDTGELFF
TGTGCCAGAGACAGGGCCCCCGACACCGGGGAGCTGTTTTTT
>NA|TRBJ2-5|NA|TRBV27|15
CASSSGGWRLETQYF
TGTGCCAGCAGTTCTGGCGGTTGGAGGTTGGAGACCCAGTACTTC
>NA|TRBJ1-1|NA|TRBV28|15
CASSYRVYWNTEAFF
TGTGCCAGCAGTTACAGGGTTTATTGGAACACTGAAGCTTTCTTT
>NA|TRBJ2-1|NA|TRBV6-6|14
CASRIAASYNEQFF
TGTGCCAGCAGAATAGCGGCCTCCTACAATGAGCAGTTCTTC
>TRBD1|TRBJ1-2|NA|TRBV7-2|14
CASSWTGREEGYTF
TGTGCCAGCAGCTGGACAGGTCGTGAGGAGGGCTACACCTTC
>TRBD1|TRBJ2-7|NA|TRBV27|13
CASGNRGTGEQYF
TGTGCCTCCGGAAACAGGGGGACTGGAGAGCAGTACTTC
>TRBD1|TRBJ1-4|NA|TRBV10-3|13
CAITGGRDEKLFF
TGTGCCATCACAGGGGGCCGGGATGAAAAACTGTTTTTT
>NA|TRBJ2-7|NA|TRBV4-2|13
CASSLRQGYEQYF
TGTGCCAGCAGCCTACGGCAGGGATACGAGCAGTACTTC
>TRBD1|TRBJ1-2|NA|TRBV3-1/TRBV3-2|13
CASSRDRNYGYTF
TGTGCCAGCAGCCGGGACAGAAACTATGGCTACACCTTC
>TRBD2|TRBJ2-3|NA|TRBV5-1|16
CASSLVREAGTDTQYF
TGCGCCAGCAGCTTGGTCCGGGAGGCGGGCACAGATACGCAGTATTTT
>TRBD1|TRBJ2-1|few|TRBV29-1|14
CSADRDRVNNEQFF
TGCAGCGCGGACCGGGACAGGGTCAACAATGAGCAGTTCTTC
>TRBD2|TRBJ2-1|NA|TRBV7-3|17
CASSLAGGAWAYNEQFF
TGTGCCAGCAGCTTAGCGGGAGGTGCCTGGGCCTACAATGAGCAGTTCTTC
>NA|TRBJ2-3|NA|TRBV18|14
CASSPPAGTDTQYF
TGTGCCAGCTCACCACCGGCGGGCACAGATACGCAGTATTTT
>TRBD2|TRBJ2-7|NA|TRBV30|14
CAWVPGLAGYEQYF
TGTGCCTGGGTTCCGGGACTAGCGGGCTACGAGCAGTACTTC
>NA|TRBJ1-2|NA|TRBV5-4|17
CASSPMTGGLTNYGYTF
TGTGCCAGCAGCCCTATGACAGGAGGACTTACTAACTATGGCTACACCTTC
>NA|TRBJ2-7|NA|TRBV28|13
CASTRTGSYEQYF
TGTGCCAGCACGAGGACTGGCTCCTACGAGCAGTACTTC
>NA|TRBJ1-3|NA|TRBV5-1|17
CASSLGQGPSSGNTIYF
TGCGCCAGCAGCTTGGGGCAGGGGCCTAGCTCTGGAAACACCATATATTTT
>NA|TRBJ2-2|NA|TRBV19|13
CASSAANTGELFF
TGTGCCAGTAGTGCGGCTAACACCGGGGAGCTGTTTTTT
>NA|TRBJ1-1|NA|TRBV12-3/TRBV12-4|13
CASSKTSGTEAFF
TGTGCCAGCAGTAAAACTTCGGGCACTGAAGCTTTCTTT
>TRBD1|TRBJ2-3|NA|TRBV30|14
CACRDRGYTDTQYF
TGTGCCTGTAGAGACAGGGGCTACACAGATACGCAGTATTTT
>TRBD2|TRBJ2-1|once|TRBV6-1|18
CASSERASGWGAYNEQFF
TGTGCCAGCAGTGAAAGGGCTAGCGGGTGGGGGGCCTACAATGAGCAGTTCTTC
>TRBD1|TRBJ2-1|NA|TRBV6-5|15
CASRRDRSPYNEQFF
TGTGCCAGCAGGAGGGACAGAAGCCCCTACAATGAGCAGTTCTTC
>TRBD1|TRBJ2-4|NA|TRBV6-5|12
CASSYDRGRQYF
TGTGCCAGCAGTTACGACAGGGGGCGTCAGTACTTC
>TRBD1|TRBJ1-5|NA|TRBV11-2|12
CASRQGDQPQHF
TGTGCCAGCAGACAGGGGGATCAGCCCCAGCATTTT
>NA|TRBJ1-3|NA|TRBV19|14
CASSTGASGNTIYF
TGTGCCAGTAGTACAGGGGCCTCTGGAAACACCATATATTTT
>TRBD2|TRBJ2-3|NA|TRBV5-1|16
CASSLEASGRQGTQYF
TGCGCCAGCAGCTTGGAGGCTAGCGGGAGGCAAGGTACGCAGTATTTT
>TRBD1|TRBJ1-4|NA|TRBV19|14
CASTRGGRGEKLFF
TGTGCCAGTACCAGAGGGGGCCGTGGTGAAAAACTGTTTTTT
>TRBD1|TRBJ1-5|NA|TRBV28|16
CASRGTGTGRDQPQHF
TGTGCCAGCAGGGGAACCGGGACAGGGCGCGATCAGCCCCAGCATTTT
>TRBD1|TRBJ2-2|NA|TRBV6-5|15
CASSIPGQGAKELFF
TGTGCCAGCAGTATACCGGGACAGGGGGCTAAGGAGCTGTTTTTT
>NA|TRBJ1-3|NA|TRBV30|14
CAWSGHSSGNTIYF
TGTGCCTGGAGTGGCCACAGCTCTGGAAACACCATATATTTT
>NA|TRBJ1-4|NA|TRBV4-3|16
CASSQDLAGGVEKLFF
TGCGCCAGCAGCCAAGATCTTGCAGGAGGGGTTGAAAAACTGTTTTTT
>NA|TRBJ1-1|NA|TRBV28|12
CASRETDREAFF
TGTGCCAGCAGGGAAACGGACAGAGAAGCTTTCTTT
>NA|TRBJ1-2|NA|TRBV7-8|16
CASTRQSYPSNYGYTF
TGTGCCAGCACCAGACAGTCTTACCCCTCTAACTATGGCTACACCTTC
>TRBD2|TRBJ2-7|NA|TRBV28|20
CASSFPGGLAGGPSSYEQYF
TGTGCCAGCAGTTTCCCCGGGGGGCTAGCGGGAGGACCAAGCTCCTACGAGCAGTACTTC
>TRBD2|TRBJ2-2|NA|TRBV7-9|15
CASSFSGRPTGELFF
TGTGCCAGCAGTTTTAGCGGGAGGCCCACCGGGGAGCTGTTTTTT
>TRBD1|TRBJ2-7|once|TRBV30|15
CAWSVRGRTIYEQYF
TGTGCCTGGAGTGTAAGGGGGCGTACTATCTACGAGCAGTACTTC
>NA|TRBJ1-5|NA|TRBV7-9|17
CASSKTPSGGMDQPQHF
TGTGCCAGCAGCAAAACCCCCTCGGGAGGGATGGATCAGCCCCAGCATTTT
>NA|TRBJ2-3|NA|TRBV4-3|15
CASSQAGGTTDTQYF
TGCGCCAGCAGCCAAGCGGGTGGTACCACAGATACGCAGTATTTT
>NA|TRBJ2-7|NA|TRBV28|14
CASMPQGSSYEQYF
TGTGCCAGCATGCCTCAGGGATCCTCCTACGAGCAGTACTTC
>NA|TRBJ1-5|NA|TRBV21-1|12
CASSKTPRTGYF
TGTGCCAGCAGCAAAACGCCCAGGACAGGGTATTTT
>NA|TRBJ2-7|NA|TRBV6-2/TRBV6-3|15
CASSDWDSSSYEQYF
TGTGCCAGCAGTGATTGGGACTCCAGCTCCTACGAGCAGTACTTC
>NA|TRBJ1-2|NA|TRBV24-1|13
CATSSRESYGYTF
TGTGCCACCAGTTCGAGGGAGAGCTATGGCTACACCTTC
>NA|TRBJ1-6|NA|TRBV11-2|12
CASTFTGPPLHF
TGTGCCAGCACGTTCACAGGTCCACCCCTCCACTTT
>NA|TRBJ2-1|NA|TRBV15|18
CATSRELGTTNRDNEQFF
TGTGCCACCAGCAGAGAACTAGGGACAACTAATAGGGATAATGAGCAGTTCTTC
>NA|TRBJ2-7|NA|TRBV7-9|14
CASSLARESYEQYF
TGTGCCAGCAGCTTAGCGCGGGAATCCTACGAGCAGTACTTC
>NA|TRBJ1-5|NA|TRBV5-4|13
CASSLDTHGPQHF
TGTGCCAGCAGCTTGGACACCCATGGGCCCCAGCATTTT
>NA|TRBJ2-6|NA|TRBV24-1|18
CATSDPDRSPGGANVLTF
TGTGCCACCAGTGACCCTGACAGGTCCCCTGGTGGGGCCAACGTCCTGACTTTC
>TRBD2|TRBJ2-1|NA|TRBV7-6|16
CASSARTSGAYNEQFF
TGTGCCAGCAGCGCTCGGACTAGCGGGGCCTACAATGAGCAGTTCTTC
>TRBD1|TRBJ1-4|few|TRBV6-5|15
CASSSWDRGQEKLFF
TGTGCCAGCAGTTCCTGGGACAGGGGGCAGGAAAAACTGTTTTTT
>TRBD1|TRBJ2-5|few|TRBV28|16
CASSPNPTGGGRSQYF
TGTGCCAGCAGTCCGAACCCAACAGGGGGCGGACGGTCCCAGTACTTC
>NA|TRBJ2-2|NA|TRBV7-3|14
CASSPTRGTGELFF
TGTGCCAGCAGCCCTACCCGGGGCACCGGGGAGCTGTTTTTT
>TRBD2|TRBJ2-5|NA|TRBV19|15
CASSRTSGSQETQYF
TGTGCCAGTAGCAGGACTAGCGGGAGCCAAGAGACCCAGTACTTC
>TRBD2|TRBJ2-1|few|TRBV10-3|15
CAISTGTSAYNEQFF
TGTGCCATCAGCACCGGGACTAGCGCCTACAATGAGCAGTTCTTC
>NA|TRBJ2-7|NA|TRBV6-4|13
CASSEIVGGEQYF
TGTGCCAGCAGTGAGATTGTAGGGGGCGAGCAGTACTTC